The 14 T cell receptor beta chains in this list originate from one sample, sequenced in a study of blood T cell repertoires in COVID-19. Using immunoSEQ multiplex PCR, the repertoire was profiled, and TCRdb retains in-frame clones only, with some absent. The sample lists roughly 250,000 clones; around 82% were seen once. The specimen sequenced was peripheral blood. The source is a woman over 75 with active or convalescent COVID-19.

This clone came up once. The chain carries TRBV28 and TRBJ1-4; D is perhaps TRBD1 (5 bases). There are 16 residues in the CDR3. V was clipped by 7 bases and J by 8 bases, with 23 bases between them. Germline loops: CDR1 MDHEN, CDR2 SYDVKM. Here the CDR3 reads CASKTTTEPVREKLFF. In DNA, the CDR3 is TGTGCCAGCAAAACTACGACAGAGCCAGTTCGAGAAAAACTGTTTTTT.

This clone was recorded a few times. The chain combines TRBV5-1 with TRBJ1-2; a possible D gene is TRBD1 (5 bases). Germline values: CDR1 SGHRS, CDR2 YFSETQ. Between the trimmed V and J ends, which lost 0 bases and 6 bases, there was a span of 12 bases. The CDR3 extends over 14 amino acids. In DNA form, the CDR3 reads TGCGCCAGCAGCTTGGTGGCAGGGCCCGATGGCTACACCTTC. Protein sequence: CASSLVAGPDGYTF.

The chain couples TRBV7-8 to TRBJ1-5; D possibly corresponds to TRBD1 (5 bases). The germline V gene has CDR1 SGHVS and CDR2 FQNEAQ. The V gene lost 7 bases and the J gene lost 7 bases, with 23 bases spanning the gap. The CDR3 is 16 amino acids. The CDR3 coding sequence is TGTGCCAGCACCCCTGGTGGGGCCGGGTTTAGCCAGCCCCAGCATTTT. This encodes CASTPGGAGFSQPQHF.

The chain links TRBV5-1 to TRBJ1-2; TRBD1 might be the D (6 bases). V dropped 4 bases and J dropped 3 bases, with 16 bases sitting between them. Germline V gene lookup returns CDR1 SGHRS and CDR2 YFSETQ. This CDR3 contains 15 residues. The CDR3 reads CASSTAGRGYYGYTF. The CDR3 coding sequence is TGCGCCAGCAGCACAGCGGGGAGGGGGTACTATGGCTACACCTTC.

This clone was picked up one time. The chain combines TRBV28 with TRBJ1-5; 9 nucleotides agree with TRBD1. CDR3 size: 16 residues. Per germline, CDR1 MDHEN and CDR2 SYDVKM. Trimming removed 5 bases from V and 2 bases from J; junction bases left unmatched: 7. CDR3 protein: CASSRGDRVGNQPQHF. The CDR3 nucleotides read TGTGCCAGCAGTAGGGGGGACAGGGTGGGCAATCAGCCCCAGCATTTT.

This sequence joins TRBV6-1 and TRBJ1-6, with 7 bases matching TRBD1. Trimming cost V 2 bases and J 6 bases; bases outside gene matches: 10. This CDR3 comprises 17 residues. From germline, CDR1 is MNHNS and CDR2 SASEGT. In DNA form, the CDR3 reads TGTGCCAGCAGTGAATTAGTCGGTGGGACAGCTAATTCACCCCTCCACTTT. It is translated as CASSELVGGTANSPLHF.

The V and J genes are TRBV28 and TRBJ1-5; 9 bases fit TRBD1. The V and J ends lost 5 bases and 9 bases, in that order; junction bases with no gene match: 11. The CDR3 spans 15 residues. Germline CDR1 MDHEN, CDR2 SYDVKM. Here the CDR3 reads CASSPETGGLSPQHF. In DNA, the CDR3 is TGTGCCAGCAGTCCAGAGACAGGGGGACTTTCGCCCCAGCATTTT. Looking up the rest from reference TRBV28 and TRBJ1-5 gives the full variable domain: DVKVTQSSRYLVKRTGEKVFLECVQDMDHENMFWYRQDPGLGLRLIYFSYDVKMKEKGDIPEGYSVSREKKERFSLILESASTNQTSMYLCASSPETGGLSPQHFGDGTRLSIL.

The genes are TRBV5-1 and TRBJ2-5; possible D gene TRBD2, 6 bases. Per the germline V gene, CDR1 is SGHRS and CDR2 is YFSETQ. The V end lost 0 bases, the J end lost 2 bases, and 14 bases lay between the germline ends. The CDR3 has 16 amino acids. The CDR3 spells CASSLAATRGQETQYF. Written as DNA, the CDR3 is TGCGCCAGCAGCTTGGCTGCGACTAGAGGGCAAGAGACCCAGTACTTC.

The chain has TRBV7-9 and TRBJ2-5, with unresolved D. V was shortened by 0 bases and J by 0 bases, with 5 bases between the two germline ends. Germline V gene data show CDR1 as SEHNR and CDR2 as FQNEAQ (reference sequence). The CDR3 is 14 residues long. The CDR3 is CASSLAPDQETQYF. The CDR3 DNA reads TGTGCCAGCAGCTTAGCGCCAGACCAAGAGACCCAGTACTTC.

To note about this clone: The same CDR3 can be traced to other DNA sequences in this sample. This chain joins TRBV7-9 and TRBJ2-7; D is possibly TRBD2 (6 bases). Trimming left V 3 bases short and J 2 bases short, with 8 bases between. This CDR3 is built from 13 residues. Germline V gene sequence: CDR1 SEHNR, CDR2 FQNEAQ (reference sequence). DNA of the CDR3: TGTGCCAGCAGCTTTACGGGAGCCTACGAGCAGTACTTC. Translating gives CASSFTGAYEQYF.

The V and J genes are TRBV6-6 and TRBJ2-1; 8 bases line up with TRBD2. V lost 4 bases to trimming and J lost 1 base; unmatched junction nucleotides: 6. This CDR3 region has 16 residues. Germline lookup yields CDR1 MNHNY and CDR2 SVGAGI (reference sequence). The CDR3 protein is CASSWWAGGSYNEQFF. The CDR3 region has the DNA TGTGCCAGCAGTTGGTGGGCGGGAGGATCCTACAATGAGCAGTTCTTC.

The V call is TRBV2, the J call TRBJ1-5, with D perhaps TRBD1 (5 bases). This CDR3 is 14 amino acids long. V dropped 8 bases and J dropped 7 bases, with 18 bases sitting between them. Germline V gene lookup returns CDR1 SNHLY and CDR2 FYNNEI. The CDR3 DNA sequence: TGTGCCAGCGATCGGTTCGGGGGAAGCCAGCCCCAGCATTTT. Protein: CASDRFGGSQPQHF.

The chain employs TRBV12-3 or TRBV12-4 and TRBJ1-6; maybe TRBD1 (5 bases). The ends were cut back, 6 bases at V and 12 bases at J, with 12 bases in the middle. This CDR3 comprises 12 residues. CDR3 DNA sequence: TGTGCCAGCAGCCCAGGGATTTTACCCCTCCACTTT. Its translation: CASSPGILPLHF.

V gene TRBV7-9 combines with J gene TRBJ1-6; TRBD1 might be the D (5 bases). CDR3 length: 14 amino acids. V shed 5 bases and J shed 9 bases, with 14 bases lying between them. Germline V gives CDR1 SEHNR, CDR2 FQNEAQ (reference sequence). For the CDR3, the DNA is TGTGCCAGCAGCCCTGGGGGGATTGGTTCACCCCTCCACTTT. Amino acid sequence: CASSPGGIGSPLHF.